The next 20 T cell receptor beta chains were all read from a single sample in a study of T-cell reconstitution after alpha-beta-depleted transplantation in children. Unique molecular identifiers were incorporated when the TCRbeta library was constructed. TCRdb used MiXCR to reprocess the PCR reads, holding one entry per CDR3 protein. The table has roughly 120,000 distinct CDR3 sequences, about 9.3% seen once. The starting material was PBMCs from the stem cell graft donor, obtained from the stem cell graft. The receptors here all came from a human donor who donated a stem cell graft to a child with acute lymphoblastic leukemia.

The CDR3 DNA reads TGTGCCAGCAGCTCCCGAATAGGGACAGATACGCAGTATTTT. Its translation is CASSSRIGTDTQYF. The V and J genes are TRBV7-2 and TRBJ2-3, with D uncertain. Trimming removed 4 bases from V and 3 bases from J, with 11 bases in between. CDR1 is SGHTA and CDR2 is FQGNSA in the germline V gene. This CDR3 region has 14 residues.

This clonotype was picked up many times. The V call is TRBV4-2, the J call TRBJ2-1; either TRBD1 or TRBD2 may supply D (6 bases each). The length of the CDR3 is 13 residues. The germline gives CDR1 LGHNA, CDR2 YNFKEQ. Trimming took off 8 bases at V and 7 bases at J, with 15 bases between the two ends. CDR3 in DNA: TGTGCCAGCCAATCGGGGGCCAGAAATGAGCAGTTCTTC. It translates to CASQSGARNEQFF.

This clonotype was recorded at least ten times. The chain links TRBV6-5 to TRBJ2-2, with TRBD2 as a possible D gene (6 bases). V was cut by 4 bases and J by 4 bases, with 13 bases left in between. Germline V CDR1 and CDR2: MNHEY, SVGAGI. This CDR3 is 15 amino acids long. In nucleotides, the CDR3 is TGTGCCAGCAGTTCGGGGGAGCCAATCACCGGGGAGCTGTTTTTT. Amino acid sequence: CASSSGEPITGELFF.

This clonotype has ten or more counts. The J gene is TRBJ2-3, the V gene TRBV12-3 or TRBV12-4; D possibly matches TRBD1 or TRBD2 (5 bases each). Trimming stripped 7 bases from V and 0 bases from J, with 11 bases between. CDR3 length: 14 amino acids. CDR3 loop: CASTEGFSTDTQYF. CDR3 sequence (DNA): TGTGCCAGCACCGAGGGGTTCAGCACAGATACGCAGTATTTT.

This clonotype was seen many times. This chain connects TRBV29-1 to TRBJ2-1; no clear D. Germline-derived CDR1 and CDR2 are SQVTM and ANQGSEA. V lost 4 bases, J lost 7 bases, and 8 bases lay in between. The CDR3 totals 11 residues. DNA of the CDR3: TGCAGCGTTGTGTCTACGAATGAGCAGTTCTTC. Translated, it gives CSVVSTNEQFF.

Ten or more counts support this clonotype. An end of the junction does not agree with germline; a read error may underlie this. The J gene is TRBJ2-5, the V gene TRBV7-7, with D uncertain. The CDR3 has 15 amino acids. The germline V gene encodes CDR1 SSHAT and CDR2 FNYEAQ (reference sequence). CDR3 loop: CASSLVPSSPETQYF. CDR3 DNA sequence: TGTGCTAGCAGCTTAGTCCCTTCGAGTCCAGAGACCCAGTACTTC.

This clonotype was seen many times. The chain uses TRBV5-6 and TRBJ1-5; D unclear. The CDR3 extends over 14 amino acids. Deletions cut 3 bases from V and 3 bases from J, with 10 bases between. Germline CDR1 reads SGHDT; CDR2 reads YYEEEE. The CDR3 here is CASSSPVLNQPQHF. The DNA for the CDR3 is TGTGCCAGCAGCTCGCCTGTTCTCAATCAGCCCCAGCATTTT.

This clonotype was counted many times. This sequence joins TRBV3-1 and TRBJ1-6, with 7 bases lining up with TRBD1. In germline, CDR1 is LGHDT, CDR2 YNNKEL (reference sequence). The CDR3 sequence is 15 residues long. Unmatched junction bases numbered 3, after V lost 5 bases and J lost 2 bases. The CDR3 DNA is TGTGCCAGCAGCTCAGACAGGGCCTATAATTCACCCCTCCACTTT. It codes for CASSSDRAYNSPLHF.

The table lists this clonotype with many counts. The chain uses TRBV7-2 and TRBJ1-4; D remains ambiguous. In germline, CDR1 is SGHTA, CDR2 FQGNSA. V was cut by 0 bases and J by 8 bases, with 10 bases left in between. The CDR3 spans 14 residues. This CDR3 reads CASSLAGRGEKLFF. CDR3 coding DNA: TGTGCCAGCAGCTTAGCAGGACGTGGGGAAAAACTGTTTTTT.

To note about this clonotype: This may be a read error: a much more frequent sequence differs by one nucleotide. The chain carries TRBV5-2 and TRBJ1-2; TRBD1, as called in the table, went unchecked against the DNA. TRBV5-2 is tagged as a pseudogene. The CDR3 runs 13 residues. Here the CDR3 DNA reads TGTGCCAGGAGTACTGGGGACGGCTATGGCTACACCTTC. This encodes CARSTGDGYGYTF.

This clonotype was found many times. The chain has TRBV7-2 and TRBJ1-1; maybe TRBD1 (5 bases). Germline V gene lookup returns CDR1 SGHTA and CDR2 FQGNSA. CDR3 length: 13 amino acids. With 4 bases removed from V and 1 base from J, the gap between germline ends came to 7 bases. The CDR3 DNA reads as TGTGCCAGCAGCTCGGGACGGAACACTGAAGCTTTCTTT. As protein: CASSSGRNTEAFF.

This clonotype has a count of ten or more. V usage is TRBV3-1 and J usage is TRBJ2-5, with a tentative D call TRBD2 (6 bases). The CDR3 spans 16 residues. Germline V gene lookup returns CDR1 LGHDT and CDR2 YNNKEL (reference sequence). Between the trimmed V and J ends, which lost 3 bases and 4 bases, there was a span of 18 bases. CDR3 nucleotides: TGTGCCAGCAGCCAGGCTGCGCGGACTAACCGAGAGACCCAGTACTTC. This sequence encodes CASSQAARTNRETQYF.

This clonotype was observed at least ten times. The chain has TRBV20-1 and TRBJ1-1; D possibly corresponds to TRBD1 (5 bases). With 0 bases removed from V and 0 bases from J, the gap between germline ends came to 8 bases. The germline V gene has CDR1 DFQATT and CDR2 SNEGSKA (reference sequence). The length of the CDR3 is 14 residues. CDR3 DNA sequence: TGCAGTGCTAGAGATTCACAGGTGAACACTGAAGCTTTCTTT. It codes for CSARDSQVNTEAFF.

The chain couples TRBV18 to TRBJ2-6; either TRBD1 or TRBD2 may fit D (5 bases each). The germline V gene encodes CDR1 KGHSH and CDR2 LQKENI. V was cut by 6 bases and J by 1 base, with 13 bases left in between. CDR3 length: 16 amino acids. In nucleotides, the CDR3 is TGTGCCAGCTCCAGGGACGGGAAGTCTGGGGCCAACGTCCTGACTTTC. Translation: CASSRDGKSGANVLTF.

This clonotype was recorded many times. The chain is built from TRBV7-2 and TRBJ2-3; 8 nucleotides match TRBD2. Germline CDR1 reads SGHTA; CDR2 reads FQGNSA. CDR3 size: 16 residues. V dropped 0 bases and J dropped 0; count of bases not matched to a gene: 2. CDR3: CASSLALADSTDTQYF. The CDR3 coding sequence is TGTGCCAGCAGCTTAGCACTAGCGGATAGCACAGATACGCAGTATTTT.

In its sample, this clonotype was seen many times. This chain joins TRBV18 and TRBJ1-4; D not certain. This CDR3 has 11 residues. Germline V CDR1 and CDR2: KGHSH, LQKENI. Trimming stripped 3 bases from V and 8 bases from J, with 4 bases between. The CDR3 loop is CASSPREKLFF. The DNA of the CDR3 is TGTGCCAGCTCACCTAGGGAAAAACTGTTTTTT.

In its sample, this clonotype was seen many times. This chain uses TRBV3-1 with TRBJ1-2, with 8 bases matching TRBD1. The germline V gene has CDR1 LGHDT and CDR2 YNNKEL (reference sequence). The J segment lost 0 bases and the V segment lost 4 bases, leaving 10 bases of the junction unmatched. The CDR3 spans 17 residues. This CDR3 reads CASSPVDRVYTNYGYTF. In nucleotides, the CDR3 is TGTGCCAGCAGCCCCGTGGACAGGGTTTATACTAACTATGGCTACACCTTC.

The sample holds many counts of this clonotype. The chain has TRBV5-1 and TRBJ2-2; D is perhaps TRBD2 (5 bases). CDR3 length: 15 amino acids. Between the trimmed V and J ends, which lost 3 bases and 5 bases, there was a span of 14 bases. Looked up from germline, CDR1 is SGHRS and CDR2 is YFSETQ. The CDR3 spells CASSSDGGGTGELFF. CDR3 sequence (DNA): TGCGCCAGCAGCTCGGACGGCGGAGGAACCGGGGAGCTGTTTTTT.

This clonotype showed up many times. The chain employs TRBV5-6 and TRBJ2-1; TRBD2 aligns across 8 bases. J was trimmed by 3 bases and V by 4 bases; bases with no gene match: 9. CDR1 and CDR2 (germline): SGHDT, YYEEEE. The length of the CDR3 is 16 residues. CDR3 amino acids: CASSLTAGAIYNEQFF. As DNA, the CDR3 is TGTGCCAGCAGCCTCACAGCGGGAGCCATCTACAATGAGCAGTTCTTC.

This clonotype turned up a few times. The chain couples TRBV19 to TRBJ2-5; 8 bases are a match to TRBD2. V was clipped by 5 bases and J by 5 bases; unmatched bases: 10. Germline lookup yields CDR1 LNHDA and CDR2 SQIVND (reference sequence). CDR3 size: 15 residues. CDR3 region: CASSRAGAIYETQYF. The CDR3 region has the DNA TGTGCCAGTAGTCGAGCGGGGGCGATTTACGAGACCCAGTACTTC.